Listed below are T cell receptor beta chains from one sample, sequenced in a study of cytomegalovirus exposure and HLA in healthy donors. Profiling relied on immunoSEQ multiplex PCR, and the TCRdb table lists in-frame clones only, not all of them. The sample lists under 170,000 clones, 79% seen once, with around 6.3% in the top ten. The sequenced material came from PBMCs. The receptor source for this set is a man over 45 in good health and CMV-seropositive. Each CDR3 is given with its conserved first and last residue. A D gene is named only where the DNA matches it firmly. Expanded clones are given a class, and other clones once, few, many or no size at all.

v_call	clone_size	j_call	d_call	cdr3_aa	cdr3_nt
TRBV7-8	.	TRBJ2-7	.	CASSIRDTAYEQYF	TGTGCCAGCAGCATAAGGGACACAGCCTACGAGCAGTACTTC
TRBV6-6	.	TRBJ2-7	.	CASRFVGAGYEQYF	TGTGCCAGCAGGTTCGTGGGAGCTGGCTACGAGCAGTACTTC
TRBV6-6	.	TRBJ1-5	TRBD1	CASNAGGTGQPQHF	TGTGCCAGCAACGCAGGGGGCACGGGGCAGCCCCAGCATTTT
TRBV7-9	.	TRBJ2-1	.	CASSLVMWSSYNEQFF	TGTGCCAGCAGCTTAGTTATGTGGAGCTCCTACAATGAGCAGTTCTTC
TRBV7-4	.	TRBJ1-2	TRBD1	CASSLVSSRGQGYTF	TGTGCCAGCAGCTTAGTTTCGTCCAGGGGGCAAGGCTACACCTTC
TRBV28	few	TRBJ2-3	TRBD2	CASSELAGAPDTQYF	TGTGCCAGCAGTGAACTAGCGGGAGCCCCAGATACGCAGTATTTT
TRBV7-4	.	TRBJ2-7	TRBD1	CASSPRRPPGQGSDEQYF	TGTGCCAGCAGCCCGCGACGCCCCCCGGGACAGGGGAGCGACGAGCAGTACTTC
TRBV28	.	TRBJ2-7	TRBD1	CASRTTGVHEEQYF	TGTGCCAGCAGAACGACAGGGGTCCACGAAGAGCAGTACTTC
TRBV11-2	once	TRBJ2-7	.	CASKPPWAAAGEQYF	TGTGCCAGCAAACCTCCCTGGGCAGCGGCGGGCGAGCAGTACTTC
TRBV6-1	.	TRBJ1-2	TRBD1	CASSRGRTGNGYTF	TGTGCCAGCAGTCGCGGGCGGACAGGGAATGGCTACACCTTC
TRBV11-2	once	TRBJ2-7	TRBD1	CASSQTGFYEQYF	TGTGCCAGCAGCCAGACAGGGTTTTACGAGCAGTACTTC
TRBV18	.	TRBJ2-5	.	CASSPQGAETQYF	TGTGCCAGCTCACCACAGGGAGCGGAGACCCAGTACTTC
TRBV5-1	.	TRBJ1-1	.	CASSAATDTEAFF	TGCGCCAGCAGCGCCGCAACGGACACTGAAGCTTTCTTT
TRBV2	once	TRBJ2-1	TRBD2	CASRVETSGWKNEQFF	TGTGCCAGCAGGGTAGAGACTAGCGGGTGGAAGAATGAGCAGTTCTTC
TRBV18	.	TRBJ1-2	.	CASSPVAGPAYGYTF	TGTGCCAGCTCACCGGTAGCAGGGCCCGCCTATGGCTACACCTTC
TRBV5-8	.	TRBJ2-6	TRBD1	CASSPWTGGTGANVLTF	TGTGCCAGCAGCCCGTGGACAGGGGGCACTGGGGCCAACGTCCTGACTTTC
TRBV9	.	TRBJ2-3	.	CASSVVAITDTQYF	TGTGCCAGCAGCGTAGTAGCCATCACAGATACGCAGTATTTT
TRBV27	few	TRBJ1-5	TRBD1	CASSGLRQGANQPQHF	TGTGCCAGCAGTGGGTTGAGGCAGGGGGCTAATCAGCCCCAGCATTTT
TRBV2	.	TRBJ1-4	.	CASSDRRSMELFF	TGTGCCAGCAGTGATAGAAGAAGTATGGAACTGTTTTTT
TRBV5-8	.	TRBJ1-1	TRBD1	CASSPRDRVGTEAFF	TGTGCCAGCAGCCCGCGGGACAGGGTTGGCACTGAAGCTTTCTTT
TRBV30	few	TRBJ1-6	.	CAWSTKRENSPLHF	TGTGCCTGGTCAACAAAAAGGGAGAATTCACCCCTCCACTTT
TRBV19	.	TRBJ2-1	.	CATSGLEDSYNEQFF	TGTGCCACCTCCGGGTTAGAGGACTCCTACAATGAGCAGTTCTTC
TRBV5-1	.	TRBJ2-7	.	CASRRDYEQYF	TGCGCCAGCAGGCGAGACTACGAGCAGTACTTC
TRBV14	.	TRBJ1-2	.	CASSQDRGDSYGYTF	TGTGCCAGCAGCCAAGATCGGGGGGACTCCTATGGCTACACCTTC
TRBV11-2	.	TRBJ2-2	.	CASSPVGGGPSTGELFF	TGTGCCAGCAGCCCGGTAGGGGGAGGGCCGAGCACCGGGGAGCTGTTTTTT
TRBV25-1	.	TRBJ2-7	.	CASRDSGSYEQYF	TGTGCCAGCAGGGACTCTGGGAGCTACGAGCAGTACTTC
TRBV13	.	TRBJ2-7	.	CASSPPGVRGSYEQYF	TGTGCCAGCAGCCCCCCAGGCGTTCGGGGGTCCTACGAGCAGTACTTC
TRBV6-1	once	TRBJ2-7	.	CASSGHRDEQYF	TGTGCCAGCAGTGGGCACAGGGACGAGCAGTACTTC
TRBV18	.	TRBJ1-5	TRBD1	CASSKRQGINQPQHF	TGTGCCAGCTCAAAGAGACAGGGGATCAATCAGCCCCAGCATTTT
TRBV7-2	.	TRBJ2-1	TRBD1	CASSPDPGGFGDEQFF	TGTGCCAGCAGCCCAGACCCAGGGGGCTTCGGGGATGAGCAGTTCTTC
TRBV7-8	.	TRBJ1-3	.	CASTGTSSPNIGNTIYF	TGTGCCAGCACCGGGACTTCCAGTCCTAACATTGGAAACACCATATATTTT
TRBV7-6	.	TRBJ2-2	TRBD2	CASSLLSGRDANTGELFF	TGTGCCAGCAGCTTATTAAGCGGGAGAGACGCGAACACCGGGGAGCTGTTTTTT
TRBV5-1	.	TRBJ1-2	.	CASSLDLSNYGYTF	TGCGCCAGCAGCCTGGACTTATCTAACTATGGCTACACCTTC
TRBV6-1	.	TRBJ2-1	.	CASSEGLGLGNNEQFF	TGTGCCAGCAGTGAGGGGCTGGGCTTGGGGAACAATGAGCAGTTCTTC
TRBV5-4	.	TRBJ2-2	TRBD1	CASSLQGVNTGELFF	TGTGCCAGCAGCCTCCAGGGGGTAAACACCGGGGAGCTGTTTTTT
TRBV7-9	.	TRBJ2-1	.	CASSRDNEQFF	TGTGCCAGCAGCCGAGACAATGAGCAGTTCTTC
TRBV11-2	.	TRBJ2-1	TRBD2	CASSSTSGRYNEQFF	TGTGCCAGCAGCTCGACTAGCGGGAGATACAATGAGCAGTTCTTC
TRBV28	.	TRBJ2-7	TRBD1	CASSGQAPSEQYF	TGTGCCAGCAGTGGACAGGCCCCTAGCGAGCAGTACTTC
TRBV5-1	.	TRBJ1-4	.	CASSSSGGSEKLFF	TGCGCCAGCAGCTCTTCGGGGGGTTCTGAAAAACTGTTTTTT
TRBV5-6	.	TRBJ1-4	.	CASSFLQGGEKLFF	TGTGCCAGCAGCTTTCTACAGGGTGGTGAAAAACTGTTTTTT
TRBV2	.	TRBJ2-3	.	CASSEGLLTDTQYF	TGTGCCAGCAGTGAAGGTCTTCTCACAGATACGCAGTATTTT